Detailed here is one T cell receptor beta chain. CDR3 length equals 16 residues. Germline V gene sequence: CDR1 LGHDT, CDR2 YNNKEL (reference sequence). Trimming stripped 1 base from V and 4 bases from J, with 16 bases between. Produced via immunoSEQ multiplex PCR; TCRdb's table is partial and in-frame only. Of about 200,000 clones listed, approximately 85% were seen once; the top ten hold around 11%. Ages ranged from roughly 18 to 100 years, with residence in 24 US areas. Participant-given clinical history determined each cohort assignment. This sample is drawn from a study of blood T cell repertoires in COVID-19. Study as a whole: COVID-19 samples from acute and convalescent phases originated in the United States, Italy and Spain. The analysed material was cDNA or gDNA that came from T cells, B-cell-depleted T cells, or PBMCs.

Sequencing was done on a sample of PBMCs or T cells enriched from blood (not recorded which). The receptor comes from a man aged 35-49 years who had recovered from COVID-19. The V and J genes are TRBV3-1 (or the pseudogene TRBV3-2) and TRBJ1-2, with D possibly being TRBD1 (6 bases). Here the CDR3 reads CASSQGGQPEVYGYTF. CDR3 DNA sequence: TGTGCCAGCAGCCAAGGGGGGCAGCCGGAAGTCTATGGCTACACCTTC.